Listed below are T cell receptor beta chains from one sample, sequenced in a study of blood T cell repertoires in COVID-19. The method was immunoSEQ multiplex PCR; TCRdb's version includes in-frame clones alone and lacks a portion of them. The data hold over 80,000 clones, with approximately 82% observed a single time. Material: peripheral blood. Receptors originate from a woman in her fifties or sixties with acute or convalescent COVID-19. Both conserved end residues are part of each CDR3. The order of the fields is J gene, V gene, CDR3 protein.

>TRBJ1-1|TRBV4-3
CASSQDQTGAMNTEAFF
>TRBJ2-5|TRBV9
CASSVEGQGAETQYF
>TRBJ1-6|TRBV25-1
CASKAGDRNSPLHF
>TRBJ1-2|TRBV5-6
CASTEVGALDYGYTF
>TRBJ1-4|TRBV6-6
CASSSFLGGGNEKLFF
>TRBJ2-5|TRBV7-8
CASSSRLQAGETQYF
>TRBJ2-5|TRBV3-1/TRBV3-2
CASNTGEETQYF
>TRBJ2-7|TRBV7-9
CASSSGQGKVEQYF
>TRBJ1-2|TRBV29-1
CSVGQGIDYGYTF
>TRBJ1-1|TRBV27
CASSPRGSLMNTEAFF
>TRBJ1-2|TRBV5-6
CASILGQGAANYGYTF
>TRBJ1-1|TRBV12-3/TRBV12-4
CASSFSVGIEAFF
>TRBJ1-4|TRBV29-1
CSVKDRGREKLFF
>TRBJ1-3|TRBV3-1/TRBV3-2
CASSWGQGDANTIYF
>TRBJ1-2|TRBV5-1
CASSLGAPNYGYTF
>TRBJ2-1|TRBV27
CASSQTSGRANEQFF
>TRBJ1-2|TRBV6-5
CAYIGGGYTF
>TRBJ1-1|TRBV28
CASSLSTEAFF
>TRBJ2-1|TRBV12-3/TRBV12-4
CASRNYRDNEQFF
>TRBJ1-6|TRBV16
CASSQGTGTNNSPLHF
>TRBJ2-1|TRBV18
CASSPRTGDYNEQFF
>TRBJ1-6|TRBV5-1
CASSQRDRGSSPLHF
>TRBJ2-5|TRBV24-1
CATSPEETQYF
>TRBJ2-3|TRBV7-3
CASSLFVRGAEDTQYF
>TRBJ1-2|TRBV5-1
CASSTTGGAYGYTF
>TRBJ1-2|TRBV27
CASSLSGWGVRGYTF
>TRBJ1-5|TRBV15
CATSRESANQPQHF
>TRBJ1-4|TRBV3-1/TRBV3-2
CASSSRVTTNEKLFF
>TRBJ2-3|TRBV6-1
CASSDRQWIDTQYF
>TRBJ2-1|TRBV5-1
CASSLLTGTYNEQFF
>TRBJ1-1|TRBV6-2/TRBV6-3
CASSLQGIVTEAFF
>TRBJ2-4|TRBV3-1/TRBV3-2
CASTHLAGGNIQYF
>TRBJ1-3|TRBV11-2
CASSLDSSQAVWNTIYF
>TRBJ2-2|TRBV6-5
CASRISGGAIGELFF
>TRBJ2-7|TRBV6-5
CASRGAWEQYF
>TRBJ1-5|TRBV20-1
CSASLGTDSNQPQHF
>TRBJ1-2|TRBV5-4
CASSLVGWDRTNYGYTF
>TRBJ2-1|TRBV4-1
CASSQEIGRSSYNEQFF
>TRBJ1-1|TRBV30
CAWRTGRDTEAFF
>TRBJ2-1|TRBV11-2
CASSGLAGGLGEQFF
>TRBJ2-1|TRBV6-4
CASSPTGFYNEQFF
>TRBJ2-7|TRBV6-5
CASSYRTGYEQYF
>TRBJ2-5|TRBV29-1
CSVEPAVKQETQYF
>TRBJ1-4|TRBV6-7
CASSNSHRANEKLFF
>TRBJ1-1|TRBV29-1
CSVIPRTGWNTEAFF
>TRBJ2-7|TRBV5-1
CASSLGGTARVGYEQYF
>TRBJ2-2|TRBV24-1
CASQGGSPSNTGELFF
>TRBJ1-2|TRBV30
CAWSPDSTNYGYTF
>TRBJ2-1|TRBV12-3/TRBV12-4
CASSFYRGEEGFF
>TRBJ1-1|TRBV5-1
CASSFQQESTEAFF
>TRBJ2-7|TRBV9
CASSVEYSSYEQYF
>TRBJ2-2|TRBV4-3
CASSQDLGGGELFF